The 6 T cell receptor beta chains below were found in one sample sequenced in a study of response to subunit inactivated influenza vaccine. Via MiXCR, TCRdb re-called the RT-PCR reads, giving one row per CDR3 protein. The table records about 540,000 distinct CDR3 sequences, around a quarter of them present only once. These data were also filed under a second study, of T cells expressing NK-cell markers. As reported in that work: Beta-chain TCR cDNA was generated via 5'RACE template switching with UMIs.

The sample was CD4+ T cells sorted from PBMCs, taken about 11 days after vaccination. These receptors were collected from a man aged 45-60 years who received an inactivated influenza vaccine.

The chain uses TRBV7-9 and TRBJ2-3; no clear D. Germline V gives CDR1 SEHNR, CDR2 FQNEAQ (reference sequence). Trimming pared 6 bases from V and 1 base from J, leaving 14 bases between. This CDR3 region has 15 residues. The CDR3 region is CASRRTRVGTDTQYF. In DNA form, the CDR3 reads TGTGCCAGCAGACGGACCCGGGTAGGCACAGATACGCAGTATTTT.

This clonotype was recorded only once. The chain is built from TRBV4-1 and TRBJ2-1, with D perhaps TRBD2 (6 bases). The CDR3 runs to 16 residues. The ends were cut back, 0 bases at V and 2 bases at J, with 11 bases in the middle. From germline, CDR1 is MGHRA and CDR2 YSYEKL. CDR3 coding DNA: TGCGCCAGCAGCCAAGATCACGGGGAGGCCTACAATGAGCAGTTCTTC. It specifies CASSQDHGEAYNEQFF.

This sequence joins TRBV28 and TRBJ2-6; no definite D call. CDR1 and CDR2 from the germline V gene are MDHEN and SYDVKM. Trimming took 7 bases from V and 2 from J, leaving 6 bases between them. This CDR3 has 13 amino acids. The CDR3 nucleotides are TGTGCCAGCACTTTGACTGGGGCCAACGTCCTGACTTTC. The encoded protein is CASTLTGANVLTF.

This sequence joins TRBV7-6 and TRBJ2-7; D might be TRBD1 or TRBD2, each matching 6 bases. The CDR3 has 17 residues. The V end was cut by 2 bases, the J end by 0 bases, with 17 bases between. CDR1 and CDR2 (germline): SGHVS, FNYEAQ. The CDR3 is CASSLRGVRSSSYEQYF. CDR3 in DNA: TGTGCCAGCAGCTTAAGGGGGGTTAGGTCTAGCTCCTACGAGCAGTACTTC. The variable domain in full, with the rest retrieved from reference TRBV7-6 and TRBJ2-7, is GAGVSQSPRYKVTKRGQDVALRCDPISGHVSLYWYRQALGQGPEFLTYFNYEAQQDKSGLPNDRFSAERPEGSISTLTIQRTEQRDSAMYRCASSLRGVRSSSYEQYFGPGTRLTVT.

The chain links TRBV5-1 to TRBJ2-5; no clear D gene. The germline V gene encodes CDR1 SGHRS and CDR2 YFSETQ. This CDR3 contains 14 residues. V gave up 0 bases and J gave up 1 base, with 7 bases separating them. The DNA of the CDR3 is TGCGCCAGCAGCTTGGACAGCTTCCAAGAGACCCAGTACTTC. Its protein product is CASSLDSFQETQYF.

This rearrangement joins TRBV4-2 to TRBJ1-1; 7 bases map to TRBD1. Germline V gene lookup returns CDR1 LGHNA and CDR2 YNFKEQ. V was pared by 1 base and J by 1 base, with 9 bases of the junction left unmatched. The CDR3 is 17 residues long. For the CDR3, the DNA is TGTGCCAGCAGCCAAGTTGTGAGGGGGCCCTCGAACACTGAAGCTTTCTTT. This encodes CASSQVVRGPSNTEAFF.